Sequencing of this T cell receptor beta chain was carried out in a study of T-cell reconstitution after alpha-beta-depleted transplantation in children. General study findings and limits: From newly produced T cells came most of the T-cell counts and diversity one year after transplant. Reportedly, roughly two months post-transplant, alpha-beta T cells arose from several hundred expanded graft clones.

A library of TCRbeta sequences, prepared with unique molecular identifiers, was generated. TCRdb ran MiXCR on the PCR reads and lists one entry per CDR3 protein. The sample records roughly 670,000 distinct CDR3 sequences, about 12% being singletons. At least ten counts were recorded for this clonotype. Its antigen is still unknown. Trimming removed 3 bases at V and 0 bases at J, with 8 bases between. This CDR3 comprises 14 residues. In germline, CDR1 is WNHNN, CDR2 SYGVQD (reference sequence). The V call is TRBV10-1, the J call TRBJ1-1; perhaps TRBD1 as D (6 bases). The receptor comes from a girl aged 2 to 10 with congenital amegakaryocytic thrombocytopenia, due to receive a stem cell transplant. The sequences come from PBMCs, collected before TCRalphabeta/CD19-depleted stem cell transplant. The CDR3 loop is CASSDGGLNTEAFF. CDR3 coding DNA: TGCGCCAGCAGTGACGGGGGCTTGAACACTGAAGCTTTCTTT.